These 18 T cell receptor beta chains were sequenced from one sample in a study of T cell changes during pregnancy in multiple sclerosis. The data were produced by immunoSEQ multiplex PCR, yet TCRdb's version contains in-frame clones alone and is incomplete. This sample has around 80,000 clones, with 92% found just once. Sequencing was performed on peripheral blood, taken before pregnancy. The receptors shown here come from a female donor with multiple sclerosis, enrolled in a pregnancy study.

The rearrangement links TRBV5-8 to TRBJ2-3; 8 nucleotides align to TRBD2. The CDR3 loop spans 15 amino acids. Losses at the gene ends were 4 bases for V and 6 bases for J; bases not matched to a gene: 10. Germline CDR1 and CDR2: SGHTS and YDEGEE. The CDR3 nucleotides read TGTGCCAGCAGCCTGTTGGGGACTAGTACGGATACGCAGTATTTT. Protein product: CASSLLGTSTDTQYF.

The chain uses TRBV7-4 and TRBJ1-6, with D possibly being TRBD1 (5 bases). CDR1 and CDR2 from the germline V gene are SGHVT and SQSDAQ. The CDR3 has 12 residues. V dropped 5 bases and J dropped 10 bases, with 9 bases sitting between them. CDR3 sequence reads: CASSPRGSPLHF. The CDR3 DNA is TGTGCCAGCAGCCCCCGGGGGTCACCCCTCCACTTT.

This rearrangement joins TRBV10-3 to TRBJ2-7; no clear D gene. CDR3 length: 16 residues. Trimming took 1 base from V and 3 from J, leaving 16 bases between them. CDR1 is ENHRY and CDR2 is SYGVKD in the germline V gene. The CDR3 DNA reads as TGTGCCATCAGTGAGTTGGAGACGCGGCCAATCTACGAGCAGTACTTC. This codes for CAISELETRPIYEQYF.

The chain combines TRBV7-3 with TRBJ2-5, with a possible D match to TRBD2 (6 bases). The V end was cut by 5 bases, the J end by 6 bases, with 13 bases between. CDR3 size: 13 residues. The germline V gene has CDR1 SGHTA and CDR2 FQGTGA. The CDR3 region is CASSPLGGQTQYF. CDR3 DNA: TGTGCCAGCAGCCCCCTCGGGGGACAGACCCAGTACTTC.

The chain uses TRBV5-5 and TRBJ1-3; 9 bases match TRBD1. The germline V gene has CDR1 SGHKS and CDR2 YYEKEE (reference sequence). V was clipped by 4 bases and J by 6 bases; unmatched bases: 5. The CDR3 sequence is 14 residues long. The CDR3 DNA reads TGTGCCAGCAGCACAGACAGGGGGGCAAACACCATATATTTT. Its protein is CASSTDRGANTIYF.

V gene TRBV9 combines with J gene TRBJ1-1; D may be TRBD1 (6 bases). The CDR3 consists of 16 residues. V lost 3 bases to trimming and J lost 7 bases, with 22 bases between them. Germline CDR1 reads SGDLS; CDR2 reads YYNGEE. Written as DNA, the CDR3 is TGTGCCAGCAGCGCAGCGACAGGTTTTGCACCTATTGAAGCTTTCTTT. Translating it yields CASSAATGFAPIEAFF.

The gene calls are TRBV7-9 and TRBJ2-2, with D possibly being TRBD2 (6 bases). CDR3 length: 16 residues. V was cut by 2 bases and J by 4 bases, with 14 bases left in between. Germline V gives CDR1 SEHNR, CDR2 FQNEAQ (reference sequence). DNA of the CDR3: TGTGCCAGCAGCTTATTTTGGGACTCACTCACCGGGGAGCTGTTTTTT. This codes for CASSLFWDSLTGELFF.

The J gene is TRBJ1-5, the V gene TRBV5-1; D uncertain. Per the germline V gene, CDR1 is SGHRS and CDR2 is YFSETQ. The length of the CDR3 is 11 residues. V gave up 4 bases and J gave up 9 bases, with 8 bases separating them. The CDR3 region has the DNA TGCGCCAGCAGCGGCACCTTGCCCCAGCATTTT. Its translation: CASSGTLPQHF.

The gene calls are TRBV9 and TRBJ2-2, with 9 positions matching TRBD2. CDR1 is SGDLS and CDR2 is YYNGEE in the germline V gene. The length of the CDR3 is 14 residues. V lost 2 bases to trimming and J lost 5 bases; unmatched junction nucleotides: 1. The CDR3 spells CASSVAGGTGELFF. CDR3 bases: TGTGCCAGCAGCGTCGCGGGAGGGACCGGGGAGCTGTTTTTT.

The chain carries TRBV5-4 and TRBJ1-1, with 8 bases aligning to TRBD1. CDR1 and CDR2 from the germline V gene are SGHNT and YYREEE (reference sequence). The CDR3 totals 15 residues. The V segment lost 0 bases and the J segment 6 bases; nucleotides outside the gene matches: 7. In nucleotides, the CDR3 is TGTGCCAGCAGCTTGGACAGGGGGTTAGACGCTGAAGCTTTCTTT. Its translation is CASSLDRGLDAEAFF. Looking up the rest from reference TRBV5-4 and TRBJ1-1 gives the full variable domain: ETGVTQSPTHLIKTRGQQVTLRCSSQSGHNTVSWYQQALGQGPQFIFQYYREEENGRGNFPPRFSGLQFPNYSSELNVNALELDDSALYLCASSLDRGLDAEAFFGQGTRLTVV.

The chain links TRBV2 to TRBJ1-1, with TRBD1 as a possible D gene (6 bases). The CDR3 contains 13 residues. CDR1 and CDR2 from the germline V gene are SNHLY and FYNNEI. V lost 5 bases and J 7 bases, leaving 14 bases between the germline ends. In DNA form, the CDR3 reads TGTGCCAGCAGTCCCGGACAGTCGCGTGAAGCTTTCTTT. Its translation: CASSPGQSREAFF.

This clone was seen more than once but under ten times. This rearrangement joins TRBV6-5 to TRBJ1-5; possibly TRBD1 for D (5 bases). The CDR3 extends over 15 amino acids. The V end lost 6 bases, the J end lost 1 base, and 13 bases lay between the germline ends. CDR1 is MNHEY, CDR2 SVGAGI, per germline. The CDR3 bases are TGTGCCAGCAGGATCCTGACAGCCAGCAATCAGCCCCAGCATTTT. Amino acids: CASRILTASNQPQHF.

The rearrangement joins TRBV6-1 to TRBJ2-7, with 7 bases aligning to TRBD1. The CDR3 runs 15 residues. Germline CDR1 and CDR2: MNHNS and SASEGT. With V trimmed by 5 bases and J by 5 bases, 12 bases remained unmatched. The CDR3 here is CASSITGVMLDEQYF. Here the CDR3 DNA reads TGTGCCAGCAGTATTACAGGGGTTATGCTAGACGAGCAGTACTTC.

The V call is TRBV18, the J call TRBJ2-7, with TRBD2 matching 13 bases. From germline, CDR1 is KGHSH and CDR2 LQKENI. Trimming removed 2 bases from V and 3 bases from J; junction bases left unmatched: 13. The CDR3 is 19 amino acids. CDR3 bases: TGTGCCAGCTCACCATCGACTAGCGGGGGGTATAGTTGGTTCTACGAGCAGTACTTC. Translation: CASSPSTSGGYSWFYEQYF.

V and J are TRBV15 and TRBJ2-7; 16 positions match TRBD2. This CDR3 region has 16 residues. V gave up 7 bases and J gave up 5 bases; unmatched junction bases: 8. CDR1 is LNHNV and CDR2 is YYDKDF in the germline V gene (reference sequence). DNA of the CDR3: TGTGCCACCACTCCGGGACTAGCGGGGGGGGTCCACGAGCAGTACTTC. Its protein is CATTPGLAGGVHEQYF.

This rearrangement joins TRBV27 to TRBJ1-1, with 7 nucleotides matching TRBD1. The ends lost 5 bases at V and 1 base at J; junction bases unmatched: 4. Germline CDR1 is MNHEY and CDR2 is SMNVEV (reference sequence). The CDR3 has 14 amino acids. CDR3 residues: CASSPGTANTEAFF. CDR3 DNA: TGTGCCAGCAGTCCTGGGACAGCGAACACTGAAGCTTTCTTT.

The genes are TRBV13 and TRBJ1-1, with D possibly matching TRBD1 (5 bases). In germline, CDR1 is PRHDT, CDR2 FYEKMQ (reference sequence). Trimming removed 5 bases at V and 3 bases at J, with 13 bases between. The CDR3 is 14 residues long. The CDR3 coding sequence is TGTGCCAGCAGCCCCCCGGGGGGTTACACTGAAGCTTTCTTT. It specifies CASSPPGGYTEAFF.

The chain recombines TRBV13 with TRBJ2-7; TRBD1 matches at 7 bases. The trim removed 3 bases at V and 2 bases at J, leaving 4 bases unmatched. Germline V CDR1 and CDR2: PRHDT, FYEKMQ (reference sequence). The length of the CDR3 is 14 residues. The CDR3: CASSFLDRAYEQYF. CDR3 coding DNA: TGTGCCAGCAGCTTCTTAGACAGGGCCTACGAGCAGTACTTC.